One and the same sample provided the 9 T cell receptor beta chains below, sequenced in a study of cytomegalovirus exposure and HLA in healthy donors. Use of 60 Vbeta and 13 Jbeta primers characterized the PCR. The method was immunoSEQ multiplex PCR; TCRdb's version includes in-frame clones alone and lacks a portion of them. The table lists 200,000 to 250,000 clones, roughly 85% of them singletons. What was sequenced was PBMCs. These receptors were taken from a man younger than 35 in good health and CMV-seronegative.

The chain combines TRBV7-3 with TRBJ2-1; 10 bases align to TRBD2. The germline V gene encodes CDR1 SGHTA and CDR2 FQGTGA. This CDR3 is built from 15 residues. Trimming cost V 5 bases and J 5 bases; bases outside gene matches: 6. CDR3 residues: CASSPASGRDNEQFF. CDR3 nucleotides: TGTGCCAGCAGCCCGGCCAGCGGGAGGGACAATGAGCAGTTCTTC.

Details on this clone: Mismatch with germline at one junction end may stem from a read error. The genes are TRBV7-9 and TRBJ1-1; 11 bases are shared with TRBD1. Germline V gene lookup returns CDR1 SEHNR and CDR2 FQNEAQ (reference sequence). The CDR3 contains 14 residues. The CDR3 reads CSSSWTGGATEAFF. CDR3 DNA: TGTTCCAGCAGCTGGACAGGGGGCGCGACTGAAGCTTTCTTT.

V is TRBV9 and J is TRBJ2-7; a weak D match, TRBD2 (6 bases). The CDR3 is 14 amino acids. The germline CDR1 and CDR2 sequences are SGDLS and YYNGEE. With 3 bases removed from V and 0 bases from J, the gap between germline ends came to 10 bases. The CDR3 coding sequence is TGTGCCAGCAGCGAGGGTAGCGGCTCCTACGAGCAGTACTTC. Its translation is CASSEGSGSYEQYF.

CDR3 protein: CASSLDNSPSYNEQFF. DNA of the CDR3: TGTGCCAGCAGCTTAGATAACAGTCCCTCCTACAATGAGCAGTTCTTC. The chain uses TRBV11-3 and TRBJ2-1; D remains ambiguous. V lost 0 bases and J 0 bases, leaving 9 bases between the germline ends. Per germline, CDR1 SGHNT and CDR2 YENEEA. The CDR3 is 16 residues long.

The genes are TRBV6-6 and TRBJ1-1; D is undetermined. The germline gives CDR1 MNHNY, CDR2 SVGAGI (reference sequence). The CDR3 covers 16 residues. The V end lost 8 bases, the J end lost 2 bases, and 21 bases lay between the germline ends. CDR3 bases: TGTGCCAGCGTTAAGCCCCGACCGGCAGGCAACACTGAAGCTTTCTTT. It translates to CASVKPRPAGNTEAFF.

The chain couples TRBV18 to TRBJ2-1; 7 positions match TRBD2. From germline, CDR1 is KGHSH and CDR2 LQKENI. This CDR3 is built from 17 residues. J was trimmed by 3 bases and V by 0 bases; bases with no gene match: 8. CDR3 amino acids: CASSPPASGPGYNEQFF. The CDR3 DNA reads TGTGCCAGCTCACCACCCGCTAGCGGCCCTGGCTACAATGAGCAGTTCTTC.

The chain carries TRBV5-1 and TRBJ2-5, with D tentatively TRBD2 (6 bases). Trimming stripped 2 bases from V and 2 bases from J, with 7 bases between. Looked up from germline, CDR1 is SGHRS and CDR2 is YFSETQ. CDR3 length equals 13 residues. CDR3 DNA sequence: TGCGCCAGCAGCTTTGCGGGGCAAGAGACCCAGTACTTC. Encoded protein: CASSFAGQETQYF.

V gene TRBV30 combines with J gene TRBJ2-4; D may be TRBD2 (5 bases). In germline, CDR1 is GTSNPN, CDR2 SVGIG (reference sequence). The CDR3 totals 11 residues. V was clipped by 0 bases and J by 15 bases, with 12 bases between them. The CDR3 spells CAWSVGKGRYF. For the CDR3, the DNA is TGTGCCTGGAGTGTCGGAAAAGGGAGGTACTTC.

CDR3 coding DNA: TGTGCCAGCAGCTTCGGGACTACTAGCACAGATACGCAGTATTTT. This gives the protein CASSFGTTSTDTQYF. The chain is built from TRBV7-9 and TRBJ2-3; TRBD2 agrees at 7 bases. This CDR3 region has 15 residues. The trim removed 3 bases at V and 0 bases at J, leaving 3 bases unmatched. Germline V gives CDR1 SEHNR, CDR2 FQNEAQ (reference sequence).